This record concerns one T cell receptor beta chain sequence. Its antigen remains unidentified. Germline V lookup: CDR1 KGHSH, CDR2 LQKENI. This CDR3 has 15 amino acids. Trimming took 5 bases from V and 0 from J; bases not matched to a gene: 4. This specimen comes from a study of cytomegalovirus exposure and HLA in healthy donors. The PCR ran on 60 Vbeta and 13 Jbeta primers. In the study's own analysis: Counted up in a later analysis, unique TCR beta chains came to 65 million to 100 million, with around 11 million shared. TCRdb keeps only in-frame clones here, not all; method: immunoSEQ multiplex PCR. The DNA gave D and trimming, while V, J and clone size come from that table. The sample records a few hundred thousand clones, roughly 80% being singletons. Study-level results: Several of the most significant clusters appeared, in a later analysis, to be linked to common viral pathogens.

Input material: PBMCs. The chain employs TRBV18 and TRBJ2-3; TRBD2 matches at 8 bases. The clonotype originates from a man aged 30-40 years in good health and CMV-seronegative. The CDR3 sequence is CASSSSGTSTDTQYF. In nucleotides, the CDR3 is TGTGCCAGCTCAAGTAGCGGGACTAGCACAGATACGCAGTATTTT.